These 28 T cell receptor beta chains were sequenced from one sample in a study of blood T cell repertoires in COVID-19. Sequenced by immunoSEQ multiplex PCR; TCRdb stores in-frame clones only, minus some. Of some 260,000 clones in the sample, 80% to 90% were seen once. The sample was PBMCs or T cells enriched from blood (not recorded which). These receptors were taken from a man aged 35-49 years who had recovered from COVID-19.

The rearrangement joins TRBV6-5 to TRBJ2-2; 7 bases are shared with TRBD1. The trim removed 4 bases at V and 6 bases at J, leaving 2 bases unmatched. Per germline, CDR1 MNHEY and CDR2 SVGAGI. This CDR3 is built from 13 residues. This CDR3 is CASSLDRAGELFF. The DNA for the CDR3 is TGTGCCAGCAGTTTAGACAGGGCCGGGGAGCTGTTTTTT.

This clone was seen a handful of times. The chain joins TRBV5-4 to TRBJ1-1; 9 bases agree with TRBD1. CDR1 and CDR2 (germline): SGHNT, YYREEE (reference sequence). The CDR3 spans 16 residues. J was trimmed by 2 bases and V by 0 bases; bases with no gene match: 5. The CDR3 loop is CASSLGQGGVNTEAFF. The CDR3 DNA reads TGTGCCAGCAGCTTGGGACAGGGGGGAGTAAACACTGAAGCTTTCTTT.

The chain joins TRBV9 to TRBJ2-3; 7 bases match TRBD1. CDR1 SGDLS and CDR2 YYNGEE come from the germline V gene. The CDR3 is made up of 15 amino acids. Trimming cost V 4 bases and J 2 bases; bases outside gene matches: 7. The CDR3 here is CASSKQGPYTDTQYF. In DNA form, the CDR3 reads TGTGCCAGCAGCAAACAGGGGCCATACACAGATACGCAGTATTTT.

V and J are TRBV28 and TRBJ2-7; maybe TRBD1 (6 bases). V lost 1 base and J lost 3, with 10 bases in between. Germline V gene lookup returns CDR1 MDHEN and CDR2 SYDVKM. CDR3 length equals 14 residues. The CDR3 coding sequence is TGTGCCAGCAGTTTATACAGGGTTCTCTACGAGCAGTACTTC. Protein product: CASSLYRVLYEQYF.

The rearrangement joins TRBV27 to TRBJ1-2; D perhaps matches TRBD1 (6 bases). CDR1 and CDR2 from the germline V gene are MNHEY and SMNVEV (reference sequence). The ends were cut back, 1 base at V and 2 bases at J, with 11 bases in the middle. This CDR3 comprises 15 residues. The CDR3 loop is CASSLLPGQNYGYTF. Here the CDR3 DNA reads TGTGCCAGCAGTTTATTACCCGGACAGAACTATGGCTACACCTTC.

The chain joins TRBV2 to TRBJ1-4; 7 nucleotides line up with TRBD1. The germline gives CDR1 SNHLY, CDR2 FYNNEI. The V and J ends lost 6 bases and 0 bases, in that order; junction bases with no gene match: 4. This CDR3 comprises 15 residues. The CDR3 nucleotides are TGTGCCAGCAGACAGGGGAGCTCAACTAATGAAAAACTGTTTTTT. Amino acids: CASRQGSSTNEKLFF.

CDR3: CASSPTNLAGAATQYF. Here the CDR3 DNA reads TGTGCCAGCAGCCCGACGAACCTAGCGGGCGCCGCGACCCAGTACTTC. V gene TRBV3-1 (or the pseudogene TRBV3-2) combines with J gene TRBJ2-5; 8 bases are shared with TRBD2. Germline lookup yields CDR1 LGHDT and CDR2 YNNKEL (reference sequence). V lost 4 bases to trimming and J lost 7 bases; unmatched junction nucleotides: 14. This CDR3 is 16 amino acids long.

The V gene is TRBV13, the J gene TRBJ2-7; 9 bases agree with TRBD2. CDR1 and CDR2 (germline): PRHDT, FYEKMQ (reference sequence). The CDR3 is made up of 15 amino acids. V lost 4 bases, J lost 4 bases, and 8 bases stayed unmatched. In DNA form, the CDR3 reads TGTGCCAGCAGCTCCCGCCCAGCGGGAGGATACGAGCAGTACTTC. Encoded protein: CASSSRPAGGYEQYF.

This sequence joins TRBV5-6 and TRBJ2-1; D remains ambiguous. Between the trimmed V and J ends, which lost 5 bases and 6 bases, there was a span of 6 bases. CDR1 is SGHDT, CDR2 YYEEEE, per germline. This CDR3 comprises 11 residues. The CDR3 spells CASRGSNEQFF. Written as DNA, the CDR3 is TGTGCCAGCAGGGGCTCCAATGAGCAGTTCTTC.

This chain uses TRBV30 with TRBJ2-2; 9 bases are a match to TRBD1. This CDR3 comprises 13 residues. Germline V lookup: CDR1 GTSNPN, CDR2 SVGIG (reference sequence). With V trimmed by 8 bases and J by 0 bases, 1 base remained unmatched. The CDR3 bases are TGTGCCAGGACAGGGGCGAACACCGGGGAGCTGTTTTTT. It yields the protein CARTGANTGELFF.

The genes are TRBV27 and TRBJ1-5, with D maybe TRBD1 (6 bases). Germline V gene lookup returns CDR1 MNHEY and CDR2 SMNVEV (reference sequence). This CDR3 spans 16 amino acids. V lost 5 bases and J lost 0, with 14 bases in between. The DNA of the CDR3 is TGTGCCAGCAGTCCAGGGGAGGGGTATAGCAATCAGCCCCAGCATTTT. Amino acids: CASSPGEGYSNQPQHF.

V usage is TRBV27 and J usage is TRBJ1-6; D ambiguous. V shed 5 bases and J shed 5 bases, with 4 bases lying between them. Germline CDR1 is MNHEY and CDR2 is SMNVEV (reference sequence). This CDR3 comprises 12 residues. The CDR3 coding sequence is TGTGCCAGCAGTCCCAATAATTCACCCCTCCACTTT. It yields the protein CASSPNNSPLHF.

V and J are TRBV12-3 or TRBV12-4 and TRBJ1-3, with D maybe TRBD1 (6 bases). This CDR3 comprises 12 residues. V was pared by 6 bases and J by 14 bases, with 17 bases between. The CDR3 reads CASSPTPDSLYF. The CDR3 nucleotides read TGTGCCAGCAGCCCAACCCCGGACAGTTTATATTTT.

The V call is TRBV5-1, the J call TRBJ1-2; maybe TRBD1 (5 bases). This CDR3 comprises 14 residues. Trimming removed 4 bases from V and 4 bases from J, with 14 bases in between. The germline V gene has CDR1 SGHRS and CDR2 YFSETQ. This chain's CDR3 is CASSPQPGGYGYTF. In nucleotides, the CDR3 is TGCGCCAGCAGCCCTCAGCCCGGGGGCTATGGCTACACCTTC. Complete variable domain (other parts from reference TRBV5-1 and TRBJ1-2): KAGVTQTPRYLIKTRGQQVTLSCSPISGHRSVSWYQQTPGQGLQFLFEYFSETQRNKGNFPGRFSGRQFSNSRSEMNVSTLELGDSALYLCASSPQPGGYGYTFGSGTRLTVV.

This clone was seen a handful of times. The V gene is TRBV5-4, the J gene TRBJ1-6, with D tentatively TRBD1 (5 bases). The ends were cut back, 0 bases at V and 9 bases at J, with 16 bases in the middle. The V gene's germline CDR1 is SGHNT and CDR2 YYREEE (reference sequence). The CDR3 loop spans 16 amino acids. The CDR3 is CASSLEGPLSASPLHF. CDR3 DNA sequence: TGTGCCAGCAGCTTGGAGGGGCCCCTCTCCGCTTCACCCCTCCACTTT.

The chain joins TRBV27 to TRBJ1-6; D possibly corresponds to TRBD1 (5 bases). The V and J ends lost 4 bases and 7 bases respectively, with 14 bases between them. In germline, CDR1 is MNHEY, CDR2 SMNVEV (reference sequence). The CDR3 has 15 residues. The CDR3 loop reads CASSYGARGNSPLHF. Written as DNA, the CDR3 is TGTGCCAGCAGTTATGGGGCCCGTGGGAATTCACCCCTCCACTTT.

The genes are TRBV28 and TRBJ2-5; TRBD1 matches 7 bases. CDR3 length: 17 amino acids. V lost 7 bases to trimming and J lost 5 bases; unmatched junction nucleotides: 19. Germline V CDR1 and CDR2: MDHEN, SYDVKM. CDR3 nucleotides: TGTGCCAGCAAATTTGCCCCGATATCGACAGGGACGGAGACCCAGTACTTC. It encodes CASKFAPISTGTETQYF.

The V gene is TRBV9, the J gene TRBJ1-2; maybe TRBD1 (5 bases). V was clipped by 0 bases and J by 8 bases, with 8 bases between them. Germline lookup yields CDR1 SGDLS and CDR2 YYNGEE. The CDR3 runs to 12 residues. The CDR3: CASSVDRGGYTF. CDR3 nucleotides: TGTGCCAGCAGCGTAGATAGGGGCGGCTACACCTTC.

This clone showed up just a few times. V gene TRBV10-3 combines with J gene TRBJ1-2, with D maybe TRBD1 (5 bases). CDR1 and CDR2 from the germline V gene are ENHRY and SYGVKD. CDR3 size: 15 residues. V was shortened by 0 bases and J by 0 bases, with 8 bases between the two germline ends. The CDR3 region has the DNA TGTGCCATCAGTGAGTCAGGGGAGGCTAACTATGGCTACACCTTC. Translation: CAISESGEANYGYTF.

The CDR3 spells CASSYSGTGGLEAFF. In DNA form, the CDR3 reads TGTGCCAGCAGTTACTCAGGGACAGGGGGACTGGAAGCTTTCTTT. The chain couples TRBV6-5 to TRBJ1-1, with 11 bases that match TRBD1. The junction had 5 bases not matched to a gene; V was cut back by 0 bases and J by 8 bases. There are 15 residues in the CDR3. Per germline, CDR1 MNHEY and CDR2 SVGAGI.

CDR3: CASSPSGSADTQYF. CDR3 sequence (DNA): TGTGCCAGCAGCCCTAGCGGGAGTGCAGATACGCAGTATTTT. The V call is TRBV3-1 (or the pseudogene TRBV3-2), the J call TRBJ2-3; 10 bases are shared with TRBD2. V gave up 4 bases and J gave up 4 bases; unmatched junction bases: 2. The CDR3 extends over 14 amino acids. Looked up from germline, CDR1 is LGHDT and CDR2 is YNNKEL (reference sequence).

This chain connects TRBV7-2 to TRBJ2-5; D unresolved. V was cut by 1 base and J by 5 bases, with 8 bases left in between. Germline V gene sequence: CDR1 SGHTA, CDR2 FQGNSA. The CDR3 contains 13 residues. CDR3: CASSLDIRETQYF. The DNA of the CDR3 is TGTGCCAGCAGCTTAGATATTCGGGAGACCCAGTACTTC.

The rearrangement uses TRBV9 and TRBJ2-3, with D possibly TRBD2 on 5 matching bases. V lost 0 bases, J lost 0 bases, and 8 bases lay in between. The germline V gene has CDR1 SGDLS and CDR2 YYNGEE. CDR3 length: 15 residues. The DNA for the CDR3 is TGTGCCAGCAGCGTAGAAGCGGCTAGCACAGATACGCAGTATTTT. As protein: CASSVEAASTDTQYF.

J is TRBJ2-7 and V is TRBV27, with TRBD2 matching 9 bases. Per germline, CDR1 MNHEY and CDR2 SMNVEV (reference sequence). V was clipped by 0 bases and J by 7 bases; unmatched bases: 7. This CDR3 has 15 residues. The CDR3 DNA reads as TGTGCCAGCAGTTTATCAGAAACTAGCGGGCGGGAGCAGTACTTC. Translated, it gives CASSLSETSGREQYF.

The chain is built from TRBV5-1 and TRBJ2-2; TRBD2 aligns across 7 bases. Germline V gives CDR1 SGHRS, CDR2 YFSETQ. The CDR3 covers 22 residues. V dropped 1 base and J dropped 5; count of bases not matched to a gene: 26. In DNA form, the CDR3 reads TGCGCCAGCAGCTTGAGGCCCTCTACGCCCCGGTCTAGCGGAGCGGGTACCGGGGAGCTGTTTTTT. It encodes CASSLRPSTPRSSGAGTGELFF.

V is TRBV3-1 (or the pseudogene TRBV3-2) and J is TRBJ1-6, with a possible D match to TRBD1 (5 bases). V lost 5 bases and J lost 7, with 18 bases in between. Germline CDR1 LGHDT, CDR2 YNNKEL (reference sequence). This CDR3 spans 16 amino acids. The DNA of the CDR3 is TGTGCCAGCAGCTCACCGGCGGGGGTGAACAATTCACCCCTCCACTTT. It yields the protein CASSSPAGVNNSPLHF.

This rearrangement joins TRBV5-4 to TRBJ1-2; D not certain. Germline V gene lookup returns CDR1 SGHNT and CDR2 YYREEE (reference sequence). Trimming cost V 0 bases and J 0 bases, with 15 bases left between them. This CDR3 has 17 amino acids. For the CDR3, the DNA is TGTGCCAGCAGCTTGGGGCCTGGAGCCCTTGCTAACTATGGCTACACCTTC. Its translation: CASSLGPGALANYGYTF.

The V and J genes are TRBV2 and TRBJ2-1; 11 positions agree with TRBD2. CDR1 is SNHLY and CDR2 is FYNNEI in the germline V gene. The CDR3 is 14 residues long. The V gene end was trimmed by 1 base and the J gene end by 9 bases; junction bases not matched to a gene: 2. This chain's CDR3 is CASSEDLAGGEQFF. In DNA form, the CDR3 reads TGTGCCAGCAGTGAAGACCTAGCGGGGGGTGAGCAGTTCTTC. Filled out from reference TRBV2 and TRBJ2-1, the complete variable domain reads EPEVTQTPSHQVTQMGQEVILRCVPISNHLYFYWYRQILGQKVEFLVSFYNNEISEKSEIFDDQFSVERPDGSNFTLKIRSTKLEDSAMYFCASSEDLAGGEQFFGPGTRLTVL.